This T cell receptor (beta chain) comes out of a study of blood T cells in healthy people across ages. Combining a sample-barcoded 5' primer with a J-beta primer mix, a second PCR ran for roughly 7 to 12 cycles. Every cDNA molecule bore a tag from a template-switch adaptor containing 12 random nucleotides. All samples yielded 2.5 million or more CDR3-containing paired-end reads. TCRdb used MiXCR to reprocess the 5' RACE reads, holding one entry per CDR3 protein. This sample has 650,000 to 700,000 distinct CDR3 sequences; under 65% occur once, and the top ten carry about 13%. This clonotype appeared a few times. Its antigen is not known. Overall study findings and caveats: A strong correlation was seen between TCR beta diversity and naive T cell percentage.

The junction had 5 bases not matched to a gene; V was cut back by 6 bases and J by 6 bases. CDR3 length: 14 residues. The rearrangement uses TRBV12-3 or TRBV12-4 and TRBJ2-2; 9 bases fit TRBD1. The sequence was obtained from a woman of 80 years or more in good health. The sequenced sample was blood. Written as DNA, the CDR3 is TGTGCCAGCAGGCGGACAGGGGATGCCGGGGAGCTGTTTTTT. It encodes CASRRTGDAGELFF.